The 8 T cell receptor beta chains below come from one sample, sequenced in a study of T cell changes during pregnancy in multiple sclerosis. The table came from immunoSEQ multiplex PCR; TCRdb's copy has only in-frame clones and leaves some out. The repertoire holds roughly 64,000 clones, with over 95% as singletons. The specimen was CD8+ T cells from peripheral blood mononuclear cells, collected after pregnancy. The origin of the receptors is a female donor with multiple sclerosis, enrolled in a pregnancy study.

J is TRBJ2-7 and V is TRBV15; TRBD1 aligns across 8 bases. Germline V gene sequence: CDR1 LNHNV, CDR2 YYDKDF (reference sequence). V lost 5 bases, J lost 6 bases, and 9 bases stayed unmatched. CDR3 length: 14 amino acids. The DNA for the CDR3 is TGTGCCACCAGCTCCGGACAGGGCTCCAGCGAGCAGTACTTC. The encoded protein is CATSSGQGSSEQYF.

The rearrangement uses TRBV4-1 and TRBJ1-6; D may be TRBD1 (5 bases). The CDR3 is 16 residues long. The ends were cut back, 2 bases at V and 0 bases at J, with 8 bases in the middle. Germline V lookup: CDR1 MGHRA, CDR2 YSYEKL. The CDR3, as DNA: TGCGCCAGCAGCCAACAGGGAAACTCCTATAATTCACCCCTCCACTTT. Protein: CASSQQGNSYNSPLHF.

CDR3 in amino acids: CASSPRDDPTEIDTQYF. In DNA form, the CDR3 reads TGTGCCAGCAGCCCGCGGGACGACCCGACGGAGATAGATACGCAGTATTTT. The rearrangement links TRBV5-6 to TRBJ2-3, with D maybe TRBD2 (6 bases). Per the germline V gene, CDR1 is SGHDT and CDR2 is YYEEEE. This CDR3 is built from 17 residues. V was clipped by 4 bases and J by 5 bases, with 23 bases between them.

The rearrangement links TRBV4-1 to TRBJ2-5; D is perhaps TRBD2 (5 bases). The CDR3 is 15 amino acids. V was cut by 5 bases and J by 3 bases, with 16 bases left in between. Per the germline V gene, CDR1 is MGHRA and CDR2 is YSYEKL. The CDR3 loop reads CASSIIVGAKETQYF. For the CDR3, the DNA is TGCGCCAGCAGCATCATAGTGGGAGCCAAAGAGACCCAGTACTTC.

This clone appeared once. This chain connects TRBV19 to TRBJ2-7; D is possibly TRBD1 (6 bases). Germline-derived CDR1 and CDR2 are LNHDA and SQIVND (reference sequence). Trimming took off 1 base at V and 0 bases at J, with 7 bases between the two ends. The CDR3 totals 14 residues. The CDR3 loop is CASSIGGLSYEQYF. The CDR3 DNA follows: TGTGCCAGTAGTATAGGGGGGCTCTCCTACGAGCAGTACTTC.

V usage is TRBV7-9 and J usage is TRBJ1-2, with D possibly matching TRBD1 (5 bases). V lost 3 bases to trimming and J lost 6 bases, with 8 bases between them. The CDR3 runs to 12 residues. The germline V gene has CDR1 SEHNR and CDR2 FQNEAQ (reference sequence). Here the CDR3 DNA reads TGTGCCAGCAGCTTGGGGGGGAATGGCTACACCTTC. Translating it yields CASSLGGNGYTF.

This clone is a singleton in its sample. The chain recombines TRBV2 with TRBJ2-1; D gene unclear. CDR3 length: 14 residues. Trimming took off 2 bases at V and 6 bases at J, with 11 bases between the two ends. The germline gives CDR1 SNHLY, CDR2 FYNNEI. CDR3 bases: TGTGCCAGCAGTGAAAGTGTCAGAAGCAATGAGCAGTTCTTC. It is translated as CASSESVRSNEQFF.

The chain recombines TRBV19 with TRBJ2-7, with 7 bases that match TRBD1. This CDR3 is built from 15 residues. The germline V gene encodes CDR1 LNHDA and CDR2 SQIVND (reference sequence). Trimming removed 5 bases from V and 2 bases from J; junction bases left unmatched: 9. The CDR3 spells CASSSSTGITYEQYF. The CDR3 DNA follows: TGTGCCAGTAGTTCATCGACAGGGATAACCTACGAGCAGTACTTC.